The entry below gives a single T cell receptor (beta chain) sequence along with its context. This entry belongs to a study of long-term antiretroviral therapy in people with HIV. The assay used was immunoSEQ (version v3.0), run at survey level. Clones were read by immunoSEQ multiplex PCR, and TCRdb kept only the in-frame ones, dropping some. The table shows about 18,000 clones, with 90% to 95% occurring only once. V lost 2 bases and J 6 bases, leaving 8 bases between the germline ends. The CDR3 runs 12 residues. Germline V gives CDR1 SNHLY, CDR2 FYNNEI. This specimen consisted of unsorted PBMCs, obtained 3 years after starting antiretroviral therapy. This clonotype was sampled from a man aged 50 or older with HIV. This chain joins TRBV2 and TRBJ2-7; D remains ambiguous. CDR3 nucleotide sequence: TGTGCCAGCAGTGAACTAGGACCCGAGCAGTACTTC. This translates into CASSELGPEQYF.